The clone carrying this T cell receptor beta chain came up once. The source of the sample is a study of blood T cell repertoires in COVID-19. The wider study: Collection of acute and convalescent COVID-19 samples took place in the United States, Italy and Spain. From T cells, B-cell-depleted T cells, or PBMCs came the material, which was cDNA or gDNA.

V gave up 1 base and J gave up 4 bases, with 7 bases separating them. Germline CDR1 and CDR2: LGHDT and YNNKEL (reference sequence). The CDR3 sequence is 13 residues long. Study processing details: Amplification of reference gene primers provided the estimated nucleated cell counts. Generated by immunoSEQ multiplex PCR, the TCRdb table keeps only in-frame clones and is missing some. V, J and clone size reflect that table, while D and trimming were determined from the DNA. The sample consists of tens of thousands of clones, about 91% of them appearing once. This chain connects TRBV3-1 (or the pseudogene TRBV3-2) to TRBJ1-1; possible D gene TRBD1, 5 bases. Material: peripheral blood. This receptor was taken from a man in his sixties or seventies with active or convalescent COVID-19. The CDR3 nucleotides are TGTGCCAGCAGCCAAGGGGGGGGCACTGAAGCTTTCTTT. Its translation: CASSQGGGTEAFF.